The T cell receptor beta chain described here comes from a study of T-cell reconstitution after alpha-beta-depleted transplantation in children (dated by TCRdb to about 2016). Concerning the study at large: The study quantitatively tracked T-cell immune reconstitution after TCRalphabeta/CD19-depleted allogeneic hematopoietic cell transplantation in children using TCR repertoire profiling.

The method behind the library was PCR. The instrument given in TCRdb is Illumina HiSeq 2500. To normalize quantification of the TCRbeta repertoire, the TCR libraries were built with molecular barcoding that relied on unique molecular identifiers. TCRdb ran its own pipeline on the public reads, namely fastp trimming at Q25 and MiXCR clone calling, and kept in-frame beta chains. Merged by CDR3 protein, the rows form single entries marked with the most common genes and DNA. Counted in this sample were around 360,000 distinct CDR3 sequences; 10% of them appeared once. Clones ranked in the top ten supply around 2.4% of the sample. Worth noting for this clonotype: The clone's antigen remains unknown. No qualities accompany the bases; no much larger clone lies one base away.

V has 0 bases trimmed and J has 2 bases trimmed; junction bases matching no gene number 13. Looking up the germline V gene (reference sequence) yields CDR1 MNHEY and CDR2 SMNVEV. Reading from cysteine to phenylalanine, the CDR3 counts 19 amino acids. Kept here is only the CDR3 DNA, which spans 57 bases and is read in frame from base 1. The sequencing used PBMCs from the stem cell graft donor, collected from the stem cell graft. The sequence joins TRBV27 to TRBJ2-7, with TRBD2 matching 10 junction bases. The clonotype was recovered from a human donor who donated a stem cell graft to a child with acute lymphoblastic leukemia. The CDR3 in this case is CASSLSGAGGPPPPYEQYF. The DNA reads as follows: TGTGCCAGCAGTTTATCGGGAGCGGGAGGGCCCCCACCGCCCTACGAGCAGTACTTC.